What follows are 28 T cell receptor beta chains derived from one specimen sequenced in a study of blood T cells in healthy people across ages. With a J-beta primer mix and a sample-barcoded 5' primer, a second PCR ran roughly 6 to 12 cycles. From the 5' RACE reads, TCRdb called clonotypes with MiXCR, one entry per CDR3 protein. This sample carries approximately 780,000 distinct CDR3 sequences, about 26% of them seen once, and the ten largest clones take 3%. This same sample was also part of a study on T cells of mothers and their children.

Sequenced: blood. These receptors were obtained from a boy younger than 18 in good health.

The V call is TRBV30, the J call TRBJ1-6; no firm D call. The CDR3 is 13 amino acids. Trimming left V 1 base short and J 9 bases short, with 10 bases between. Germline V lookup: CDR1 GTSNPN, CDR2 SVGIG (reference sequence). CDR3 protein: CAWSGTESSPLHF. DNA of the CDR3: TGTGCCTGGAGTGGGACTGAATCTTCACCCCTCCACTTT.

The CDR3, as DNA: TGCAGCGTTGACCCTAGCGGGGGGCACAATGAGCAGTTCTTC. It specifies CSVDPSGGHNEQFF. This chain links TRBV29-1 with TRBJ2-1; the match to TRBD2 covers 11 bases. Germline V gene data show CDR1 as SQVTM and CDR2 as ANQGSEA. CDR3 size: 14 residues. The J segment lost 5 bases and the V segment lost 3 bases, leaving 3 bases of the junction unmatched.

This sequence joins TRBV28 and TRBJ2-3; 9 bases are a match to TRBD1. This CDR3 spans 15 amino acids. Germline V gene sequence: CDR1 MDHEN, CDR2 SYDVKM. The V gene end was trimmed by 6 bases and the J gene end by 3 bases; junction bases not matched to a gene: 7. The CDR3 DNA reads TGTGCCAGCAGCCCGGGGGACAGGGCAACAGATACGCAGTATTTT. It specifies CASSPGDRATDTQYF.

This clonotype appeared once. The rearrangement joins TRBV15 to TRBJ2-2; 9 bases map to TRBD2. The CDR3 has 17 amino acids. J lost 4 bases, V lost 4 bases, and 10 bases had no gene match. Germline lookup yields CDR1 LNHNV and CDR2 YYDKDF (reference sequence). CDR3 sequence reads: CATSTPSGAPITGELFF. In DNA, the CDR3 is TGTGCCACCAGCACCCCTAGCGGGGCCCCCATCACCGGGGAGCTGTTTTTT.

The chain joins TRBV20-1 to TRBJ1-2, with TRBD1 as a possible D gene (5 bases). From germline, CDR1 is DFQATT and CDR2 SNEGSKA (reference sequence). The V gene lost 1 base and the J gene lost 0 bases, with 12 bases spanning the gap. This CDR3 is 15 amino acids long. The CDR3 nucleotides are TGCAGTGCTAGAGCAGCGGGGGAAGCTAACTATGGCTACACCTTC. This codes for CSARAAGEANYGYTF.

The rearrangement uses TRBV4-1 and TRBJ2-2; no firm D call. Trimming removed 3 bases at V and 5 bases at J, with 7 bases between. The CDR3 has 13 amino acids. Germline assignment: CDR1 MGHRA and CDR2 YSYEKL. CDR3 coding DNA: TGCGCCAGCAGCCACCTCGGGACCGGGGAGCTGTTTTTT. Residues: CASSHLGTGELFF.

This chain uses TRBV5-1 with TRBJ1-1; D call uncertain. The V end was cut by 3 bases, the J end by 1 base, with 19 bases between. The germline CDR1 and CDR2 sequences are SGHRS and YFSETQ. The CDR3 has 17 amino acids. The CDR3 protein is CASSSPLEGSSNTEAFF. The CDR3 DNA reads as TGCGCCAGCAGCTCCCCCCTGGAGGGATCTTCGAACACTGAAGCTTTCTTT. The entire variable domain, with the rest obtained from reference TRBV5-1 and TRBJ1-1, is as follows: KAGVTQTPRYLIKTRGQQVTLSCSPISGHRSVSWYQQTPGQGLQFLFEYFSETQRNKGNFPGRFSGRQFSNSRSEMNVSTLELGDSALYLCASSSPLEGSSNTEAFFGQGTRLTVV.

CDR3 in DNA: TGCGCCAGCAGCTTGGCCCCGGGACTAGGTCTCTCTGAGCAGTTCTTC. This encodes CASSLAPGLGLSEQFF. The V and J genes are TRBV5-1 and TRBJ2-1, with TRBD2 matching 8 bases. The length of the CDR3 is 16 residues. Trimming removed 0 bases from V and 9 bases from J; junction bases left unmatched: 11. Looked up from germline, CDR1 is SGHRS and CDR2 is YFSETQ.

J is TRBJ2-3 and V is TRBV10-1, with D uncertain. This CDR3 has 16 amino acids. V lost 0 bases, J lost 4 bases, and 14 bases lay in between. Germline V CDR1 and CDR2: WNHNN, SYGVQD (reference sequence). The CDR3 DNA reads TGCGCCAGCAGTGAGTCGGGCATTCTTAACCCAGATACGCAGTATTTT. It codes for CASSESGILNPDTQYF.

This clonotype was picked up many times. This chain links TRBV27 with TRBJ2-5, with D hard to call. The end of the DNA is better explained by TRBJ2-7, so the J call may be wrong. This CDR3 has 12 residues. The V gene's germline CDR1 is MNHEY and CDR2 SMNVEV (reference sequence). CDR3 sequence (DNA): TGTGCCAGCAGTTTAGGGGTAAACGAGCAGTACTTC. It specifies CASSLGVNEQYF.

This clonotype was counted between two and nine times. The V call is TRBV5-1, the J call TRBJ2-6; D is unresolved. Germline values: CDR1 SGHRS, CDR2 YFSETQ. The germline V and J ends were trimmed by 4 bases and 2 bases, with 7 bases remaining between them. This CDR3 is built from 14 residues. This chain's CDR3 is CASSEDTGANVLTF. CDR3 nucleotide sequence: TGCGCCAGCAGCGAGGATACTGGGGCCAACGTCCTGACTTTC.

This clonotype has more than one count but fewer than ten. The V gene is TRBV7-9, the J gene TRBJ2-2; D uncertain. From germline, CDR1 is SEHNR and CDR2 FQNEAQ (reference sequence). CDR3 length: 12 residues. Trimming stripped 11 bases from V and 5 bases from J, with 12 bases between. The CDR3 loop reads CAGTQRTGELFF. CDR3 DNA sequence: TGTGCCGGAACACAGAGGACCGGGGAGCTGTTTTTT.

As for this clonotype: The CDR3 carries no conserved terminal phenylalanine or tryptophan, so it likely arises from a read error. The V gene is TRBV9, the J gene TRBJ1-6; TRBD1 is a possible D gene (5 bases). With 4 bases removed from V and 7 bases from J, the gap between germline ends came to 15 bases. This CDR3 is built from 15 residues. Per germline, CDR1 SGDLS and CDR2 YYNGEE. The CDR3 sequence: CASSPDSAWNSPLHL. Written as DNA, the CDR3 is TGTGCCAGCAGCCCAGACAGCGCTTGGAATTCACCCCTCCACCTT.

The chain couples TRBV2 to TRBJ1-4, with 10 nucleotides matching TRBD1. V lost 4 bases to trimming and J lost 14 bases; unmatched junction nucleotides: 10. This CDR3 contains 14 residues. Germline V CDR1 and CDR2: SNHLY, FYNNEI. The CDR3 nucleotides read TGTGCCAGCAGTGTCGGGACAGGGGCCTATGCGCTGTTTTTT. Translating it yields CASSVGTGAYALFF.

This clonotype showed up just a few times. The chain carries TRBV15 and TRBJ1-2; 7 positions match TRBD1. Germline-derived CDR1 and CDR2 are LNHNV and YYDKDF (reference sequence). V lost 3 bases, J lost 4 bases, and 5 bases stayed unmatched. The CDR3 runs to 14 residues. CDR3 sequence (DNA): TGTGCCACCAGCAGCCGACAGGGTACCTATGGCTACACCTTC. This gives the protein CATSSRQGTYGYTF.

The chain employs TRBV15 and TRBJ2-1; D possibly corresponds to TRBD1 (6 bases). The ends were cut back, 6 bases at V and 7 bases at J, with 16 bases in the middle. The germline CDR1 and CDR2 sequences are LNHNV and YYDKDF (reference sequence). This CDR3 contains 14 residues. CDR3 in DNA: TGTGCCACCAGTCCCAAACAGAGGGGGAATGAGCAGTTCTTC. Its protein is CATSPKQRGNEQFF.

This chain uses TRBV5-6 with TRBJ2-1, with D possibly being TRBD2 (7 bases). CDR3 length: 15 amino acids. V lost 0 bases and J lost 4, with 11 bases in between. Germline loops: CDR1 SGHDT, CDR2 YYEEEE. In DNA, the CDR3 is TGTGCCAGCAGCTTGGCGGGGGGCTGGTACAATGAGCAGTTCTTC. It is translated as CASSLAGGWYNEQFF. Combining the CDR3 with reference TRBV5-6 and TRBJ2-1 gives the whole variable domain DAGVTQSPTHLIKTRGQQVTLRCSPKSGHDTVSWYQQALGQGPQFIFQYYEEEERQRGNFPDRFSGHQFPNYSSELNVNALLLGDSALYLCASSLAGGWYNEQFFGPGTRLTVL.

The sample holds a few counts of this clonotype. The CDR3 here is CASSSSTGVGETQYF. The CDR3, as DNA: TGTGCCAGCAGCTCTTCGACAGGGGTGGGAGAGACCCAGTACTTC. The chain employs TRBV5-5 and TRBJ2-5, with TRBD1 matching over 8 bases. The CDR3 sequence is 15 residues long. CDR1 is SGHKS and CDR2 is YYEKEE in the germline V gene (reference sequence). Trimming at V came to 3 bases and at J to 4 bases, leaving 8 bases not matched to a gene.

This clonotype has only a few counts. V usage is TRBV28 and J usage is TRBJ2-7, with TRBD2 as a possible D gene (6 bases). The germline gives CDR1 MDHEN, CDR2 SYDVKM. There are 14 residues in the CDR3. The germline V and J ends were trimmed by 6 bases and 3 bases, with 15 bases remaining between them. The CDR3 DNA reads TGTGCCAGCAGCATAAGGCCGCGGGGCTACGAGCAGTACTTC. Encoded protein: CASSIRPRGYEQYF.

The chain is built from TRBV27 and TRBJ2-3, with TRBD2 matching 8 bases. Germline V gives CDR1 MNHEY, CDR2 SMNVEV (reference sequence). The CDR3 extends over 12 amino acids. Trimming cost V 4 bases and J 13 bases; bases outside gene matches: 7. CDR3 in amino acids: CASSYGGDPEYF. Here the CDR3 DNA reads TGTGCCAGCAGTTACGGGGGGGACCCGGAGTATTTT.

V usage is TRBV7-2 and J usage is TRBJ2-1, with 11 positions matching TRBD2. The J segment lost 10 bases and the V segment lost 3 bases, leaving 5 bases of the junction unmatched. Germline V CDR1 and CDR2: SGHTA, FQGNSA. The CDR3 runs 14 residues. The chain's CDR3 is CASSFLAGGGEQFF. In nucleotides, the CDR3 is TGTGCCAGCAGCTTCCTAGCGGGGGGAGGGGAGCAGTTCTTC.

The V call is TRBV20-1, the J call TRBJ2-2; no firm D call. V was clipped by 5 bases and J by 6 bases, with 7 bases between them. CDR3 length: 11 amino acids. Germline values: CDR1 DFQATT, CDR2 SNEGSKA (reference sequence). The CDR3 sequence is CSALRAGELFF. As DNA, the CDR3 is TGCAGTGCTCTCCGTGCCGGGGAGCTGTTTTTT.

This chain uses TRBV9 with TRBJ2-5, with TRBD2 identical over 8 bases. The trim removed 1 base at V and 5 bases at J, leaving 7 bases unmatched. Germline assignment: CDR1 SGDLS and CDR2 YYNGEE. The CDR3 length is 15 residues. CDR3 nucleotides: TGTGCCAGCAGCGTATACCGGGGGGGTACGGAGACCCAGTACTTC. Translated, it gives CASSVYRGGTETQYF.

This clonotype has only a few counts. The chain uses TRBV5-6 and TRBJ2-4; D unresolved. CDR3 length equals 14 residues. Trimming took 2 bases from V and 3 from J, leaving 9 bases between them. Germline V gene data show CDR1 as SGHDT and CDR2 as YYEEEE. Here the CDR3 DNA reads TGTGCCAGCAGCTTAGGCCCGAGCAAAAACATTCAGTACTTC. Its translation is CASSLGPSKNIQYF. Filled out from reference TRBV5-6 and TRBJ2-4, the complete variable domain reads DAGVTQSPTHLIKTRGQQVTLRCSPKSGHDTVSWYQQALGQGPQFIFQYYEEEERQRGNFPDRFSGHQFPNYSSELNVNALLLGDSALYLCASSLGPSKNIQYFGAGTRLSVL.

This clonotype was recorded many times. A junction boundary mismatches the germline segment, possibly from a read error. CDR3 coding DNA: TGTGCCAGCAGCTTGTCGACAGATACGCAGTATTTT. Translating it yields CASSLSTDTQYF. The rearrangement joins TRBV5-1 to TRBJ2-3, with D unresolved. This CDR3 is 12 amino acids long. The germline CDR1 and CDR2 sequences are SGHRS and YFSETQ.

There are a few counts of this clonotype. The chain links TRBV5-1 to TRBJ2-7; 10 bases align to TRBD1. Germline CDR1 and CDR2: SGHRS and YFSETQ. The CDR3 length is 15 residues. Trimming cost V 2 bases and J 5 bases; bases outside gene matches: 7. CDR3 in amino acids: CASSFPGTGVDEQYF. The CDR3, as DNA: TGCGCCAGCAGCTTCCCCGGGACAGGGGTGGACGAGCAGTACTTC.

The gene calls are TRBV12-3 or TRBV12-4 and TRBJ1-2; unclear D gene. Between the trimmed V and J ends, which lost 6 bases and 3 bases, there was a span of 8 bases. The CDR3 extends over 12 amino acids. The CDR3 spells CASSPADYGYTF. The CDR3 nucleotides read TGTGCCAGCAGCCCAGCTGACTATGGCTACACCTTC.

This chain uses TRBV15 with TRBJ2-3; TRBD1 is a possible D gene (5 bases). This CDR3 is 14 amino acids long. Germline CDR1 is LNHNV and CDR2 is YYDKDF (reference sequence). Trimming took 8 bases from V and 0 from J, leaving 12 bases between them. The CDR3 reads CATAWGRSTDTQYF. The CDR3 DNA is TGTGCCACCGCCTGGGGCCGAAGCACAGATACGCAGTATTTT.